The 6 T cell receptor beta chains presented below share a single source sample, sequenced in a study of T cells in Graves' hyperthyroidism and ophthalmopathy. Researchers took RNA transcripts and amplified the TCR beta CDR3 regions from them. Carried out on the TCR CDR3, a first-round RT-PCR used the HTBI primer set. TCRdb re-derived calls from the multiplex PCR reads in MiXCR, one entry per CDR3 protein. The sample has a few hundred thousand distinct CDR3 sequences; about 13% are singletons. Sequencing was done on a sample of blood. Receptors originate from a woman under 30 with Graves' hyperthyroidism.

This clonotype was seen more than once but under ten times. This chain uses TRBV6-2 or TRBV6-3 with TRBJ2-7; 8 bases are a match to TRBD1. Looked up from germline, CDR1 is MNHEY and CDR2 is SVGEGT. This CDR3 spans 17 amino acids. J was trimmed by 3 bases and V by 3 bases; bases with no gene match: 13. CDR3 sequence reads: CASSYSLNRTGHYEQYF. The CDR3 DNA is TGTGCCAGCAGTTATTCTCTAAACCGGACAGGGCACTACGAGCAGTACTTC.

This clonotype occurred many times. This chain uses TRBV29-1 with TRBJ2-1; unclear D gene. V lost 4 bases to trimming and J lost 0 bases, with 16 bases between them. In germline, CDR1 is SQVTM, CDR2 ANQGSEA. The CDR3 contains 16 residues. For the CDR3, the DNA is TGCAGCGTTGTAGGGTCCGAAAGGAGCTCCTACAATGAGCAGTTCTTC. It encodes CSVVGSERSSYNEQFF.

This clonotype was seen more than once but under ten times. The genes are TRBV3-1 and TRBJ1-2; no clear D. This CDR3 contains 12 residues. Trimming shortened V by 4 bases and J by 5 bases, and 8 bases separated the two germline ends. Germline V gene data show CDR1 as LGHDT and CDR2 as YNNKEL (reference sequence). The CDR3 DNA sequence: TGTGCCAGCAGCCTAGGATGGTATGGCTACACCTTC. The encoded protein is CASSLGWYGYTF. The entire variable domain, with the rest obtained from reference TRBV3-1 and TRBJ1-2, is as follows: DTAVSQTPKYLVTQMGNDKSIKCEQNLGHDTMYWYKQDSKKFLKIMFSYNNKELIINETVPNRFSPKSPDKAHLNLHINSLELGDSAVYFCASSLGWYGYTFGSGTRLTVV.

This clonotype appeared a few times. J is TRBJ2-5 and V is TRBV12-3 or TRBV12-4; D ambiguous. V was pared by 6 bases and J by 1 base, with 12 bases between. This CDR3 has 14 amino acids. The CDR3 loop is CASRTLGSQETQYF. DNA for the CDR3: TGTGCCAGCAGGACCCTCGGGTCCCAAGAGACCCAGTACTTC.

This clonotype occurred many times. The chain links TRBV6-1 to TRBJ2-1; D may be TRBD1 (6 bases). Deletions cut 5 bases from V and 9 bases from J, with 20 bases between. Germline V gene lookup returns CDR1 MNHNS and CDR2 SASEGT. This CDR3 spans 15 amino acids. CDR3 sequence: CASSLSGHGRGEQFF. In DNA form, the CDR3 reads TGTGCCAGCAGTCTCTCGGGACATGGGCGTGGTGAGCAGTTCTTC.

In its sample, this clonotype was seen many times. The chain couples TRBV12-3 or TRBV12-4 to TRBJ1-6; a possible D gene is TRBD1 (5 bases). This CDR3 is built from 13 residues. Trimming took 4 bases from V and 7 from J, leaving 8 bases between them. The CDR3 spells CASSSRGNSPLHF. Here the CDR3 DNA reads TGTGCCAGCAGTTCCCGGGGCAATTCACCCCTCCACTTT.